The present TCR beta chain was sequenced within a study of T cell responses to AZD1222 COVID-19 vaccine. The repertoire was sequenced with immunoSEQ multiplex PCR; TCRdb's copy has only in-frame clones and lacks some. In the table there are 150,000 to 200,000 clones, around 89% of which are singletons. Study-wide findings and caveats: Donors were mostly white British, more females; clonal diversity possibly underestimated. Dominant at 160-218 and 743-854, vaccine-associated CD4 TCRs also spanned spike. Nearly half of spike-specific TCRs reportedly target unmutated variant regions. Repertoires were collected only later (after the peak T cell response had occurred).

V was pared by 5 bases and J by 2 bases, with 3 bases of the junction left unmatched. Germline assignment: CDR1 LNHDA and CDR2 SQIVND (reference sequence). CDR3 length: 14 amino acids. Worth noting for this clone: Its specificity is not known. Distinct nucleotide sequences in the sample also encode this CDR3.

The chain couples TRBV19 to TRBJ2-7, with 10 bases matching TRBD1. The TCR sequence derives from an adult who received the AZD1222 COVID-19 vaccine. The input for sequencing was peripheral blood, taken 28 days after the second AZD1222 dose. The CDR3 is CASSPGQGAYEQYF. As DNA, the CDR3 is TGTGCCAGTAGTCCTGGACAGGGGGCCTACGAGCAGTACTTC.